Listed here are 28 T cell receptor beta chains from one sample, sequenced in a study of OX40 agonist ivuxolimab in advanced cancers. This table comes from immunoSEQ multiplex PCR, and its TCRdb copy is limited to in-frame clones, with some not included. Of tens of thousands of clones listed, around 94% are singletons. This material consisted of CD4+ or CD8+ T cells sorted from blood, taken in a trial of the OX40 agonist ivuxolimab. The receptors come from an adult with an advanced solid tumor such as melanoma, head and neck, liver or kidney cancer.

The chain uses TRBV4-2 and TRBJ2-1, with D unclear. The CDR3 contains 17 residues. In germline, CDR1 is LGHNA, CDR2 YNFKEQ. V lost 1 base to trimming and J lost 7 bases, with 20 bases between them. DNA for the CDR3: TGTGCCAGCAGCCAAGGAGTGGTTGAGTGGAGTATAAATGAGCAGTTCTTC. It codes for CASSQGVVEWSINEQFF.

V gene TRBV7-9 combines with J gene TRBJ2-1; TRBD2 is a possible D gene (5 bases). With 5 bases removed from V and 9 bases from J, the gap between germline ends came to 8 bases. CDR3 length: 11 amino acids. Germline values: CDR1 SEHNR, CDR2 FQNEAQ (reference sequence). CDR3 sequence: CASSPAGEQFF. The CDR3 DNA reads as TGTGCCAGCAGCCCCGCGGGTGAGCAGTTCTTC.

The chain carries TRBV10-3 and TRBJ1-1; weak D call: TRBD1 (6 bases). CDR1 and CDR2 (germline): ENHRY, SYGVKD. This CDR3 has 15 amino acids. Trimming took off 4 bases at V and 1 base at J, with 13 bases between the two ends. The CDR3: CAISAVSTGNTEAFF. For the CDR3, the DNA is TGTGCCATCAGTGCCGTATCGACAGGGAACACTGAAGCTTTCTTT.

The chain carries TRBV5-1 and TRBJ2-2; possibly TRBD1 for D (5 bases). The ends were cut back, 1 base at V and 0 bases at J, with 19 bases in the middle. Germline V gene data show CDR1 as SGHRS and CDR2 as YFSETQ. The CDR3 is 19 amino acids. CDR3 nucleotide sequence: TGCGCCAGCAGCTTGAGGGGTTCGGCGATTGAAGCGAACACCGGGGAGCTGTTTTTT. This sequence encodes CASSLRGSAIEANTGELFF.

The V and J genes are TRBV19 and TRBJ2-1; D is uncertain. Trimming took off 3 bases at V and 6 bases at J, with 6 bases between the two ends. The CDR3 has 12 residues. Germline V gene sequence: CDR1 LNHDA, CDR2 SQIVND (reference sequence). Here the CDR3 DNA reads TGTGCCAGTAGTATCGGCCTCAATGAGCAGTTCTTC. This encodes CASSIGLNEQFF.

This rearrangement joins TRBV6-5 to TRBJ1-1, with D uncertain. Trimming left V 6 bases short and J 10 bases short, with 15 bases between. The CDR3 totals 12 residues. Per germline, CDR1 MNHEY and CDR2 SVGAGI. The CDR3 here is CASSHDGLVAFF. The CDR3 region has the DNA TGTGCCAGCAGCCACGACGGTCTGGTAGCTTTCTTT.

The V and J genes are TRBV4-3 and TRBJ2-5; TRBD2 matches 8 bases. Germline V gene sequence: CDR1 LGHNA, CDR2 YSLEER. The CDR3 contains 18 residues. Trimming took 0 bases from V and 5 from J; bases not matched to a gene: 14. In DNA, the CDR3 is TGCGCCAGCAGCCAAGATAGGGTCCAGCGGGAGACTGGGGAGACCCAGTACTTC. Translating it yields CASSQDRVQRETGETQYF.

The DNA of the CDR3 is TGTGCCAGCAGCGGCGGGGGCGGGCAGTATTTT. It codes for CASSGGGGQYF. V gene TRBV21-1 combines with J gene TRBJ2-3; no DNA check was done on the table's D call, TRBD2. TRBV21-1 is marked as a pseudogene. The CDR3 contains 11 residues.

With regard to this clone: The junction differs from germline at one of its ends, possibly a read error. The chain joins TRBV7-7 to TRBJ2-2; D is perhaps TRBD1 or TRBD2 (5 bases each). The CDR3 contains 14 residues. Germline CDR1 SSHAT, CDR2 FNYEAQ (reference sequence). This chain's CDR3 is CASSSGPNTGELFF. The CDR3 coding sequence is TGTGCTAGCAGCTCGGGGCCCAACACCGGGGAGCTGTTTTTT.

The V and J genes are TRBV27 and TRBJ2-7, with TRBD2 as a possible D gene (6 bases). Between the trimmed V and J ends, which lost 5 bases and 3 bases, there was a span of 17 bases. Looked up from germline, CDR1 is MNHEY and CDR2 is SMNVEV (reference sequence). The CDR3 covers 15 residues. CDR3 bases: TGTGCCAGCAGTAGGGGTGGAGGGGCTTTCTACGAGCAGTACTTC. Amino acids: CASSRGGGAFYEQYF.

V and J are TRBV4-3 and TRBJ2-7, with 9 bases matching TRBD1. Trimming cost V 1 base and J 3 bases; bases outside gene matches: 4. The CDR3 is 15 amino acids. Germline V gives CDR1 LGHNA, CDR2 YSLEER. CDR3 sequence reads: CASSQGTGVLYEQYF. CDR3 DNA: TGCGCCAGCAGCCAAGGGACAGGGGTTCTCTACGAGCAGTACTTC.

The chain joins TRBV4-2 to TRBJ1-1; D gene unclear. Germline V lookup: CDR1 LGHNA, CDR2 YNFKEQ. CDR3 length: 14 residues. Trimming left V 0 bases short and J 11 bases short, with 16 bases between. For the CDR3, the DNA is TGTGCCAGCAGCCAAGAGACGGCGGCCCCGTGGGCTTTCTTT. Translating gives CASSQETAAPWAFF.

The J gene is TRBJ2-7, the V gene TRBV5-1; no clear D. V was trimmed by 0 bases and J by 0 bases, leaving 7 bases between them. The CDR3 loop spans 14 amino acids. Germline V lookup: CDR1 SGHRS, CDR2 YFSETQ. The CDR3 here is CASSLGRVSYEQYF. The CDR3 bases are TGCGCCAGCAGCTTGGGAAGAGTCTCCTACGAGCAGTACTTC.

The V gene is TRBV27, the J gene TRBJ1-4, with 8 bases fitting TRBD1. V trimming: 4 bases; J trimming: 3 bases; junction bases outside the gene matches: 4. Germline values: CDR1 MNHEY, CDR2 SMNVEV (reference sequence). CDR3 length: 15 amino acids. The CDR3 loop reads CASSSKTGANEKLFF. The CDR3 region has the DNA TGTGCCAGCAGTTCAAAGACAGGGGCTAATGAAAAACTGTTTTTT.

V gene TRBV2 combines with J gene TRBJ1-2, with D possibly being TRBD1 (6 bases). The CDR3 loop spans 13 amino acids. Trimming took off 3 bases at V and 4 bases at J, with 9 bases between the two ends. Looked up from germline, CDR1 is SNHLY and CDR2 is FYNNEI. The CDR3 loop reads CASSDGGAYGYTF. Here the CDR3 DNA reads TGTGCCAGCAGTGATGGGGGGGCCTATGGCTACACCTTC.

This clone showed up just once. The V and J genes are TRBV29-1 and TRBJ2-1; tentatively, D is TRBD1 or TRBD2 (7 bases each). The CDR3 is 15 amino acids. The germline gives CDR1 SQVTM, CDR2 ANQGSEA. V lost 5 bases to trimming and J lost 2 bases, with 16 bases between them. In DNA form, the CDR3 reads TGCAGCGTTCCAGGGGGGGGACTTACCTACAATGAGCAGTTCTTC. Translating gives CSVPGGGLTYNEQFF.

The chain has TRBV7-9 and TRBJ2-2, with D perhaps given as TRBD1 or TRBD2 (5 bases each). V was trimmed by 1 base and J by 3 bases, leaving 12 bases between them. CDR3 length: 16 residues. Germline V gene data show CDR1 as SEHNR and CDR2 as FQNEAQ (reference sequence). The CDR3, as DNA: TGTGCCAGCAGCTTAGTTCCGGGACGTCACACCGGGGAGCTGTTTTTT. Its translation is CASSLVPGRHTGELFF.

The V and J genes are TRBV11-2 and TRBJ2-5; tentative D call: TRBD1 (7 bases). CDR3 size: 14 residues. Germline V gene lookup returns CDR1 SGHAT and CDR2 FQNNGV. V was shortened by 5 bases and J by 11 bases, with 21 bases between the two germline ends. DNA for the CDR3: TGTGCCAGCAGCACTAGAGACAGGGTACGGGAGCAGTACTTC. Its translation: CASSTRDRVREQYF.

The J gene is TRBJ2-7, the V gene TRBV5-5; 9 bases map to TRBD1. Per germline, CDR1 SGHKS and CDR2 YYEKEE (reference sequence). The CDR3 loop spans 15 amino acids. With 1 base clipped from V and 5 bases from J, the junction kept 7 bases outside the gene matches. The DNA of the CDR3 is TGTGCCAGCAGCTTGCTGTGGACAGGGGTCAACGAGCAGTACTTC. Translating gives CASSLLWTGVNEQYF.

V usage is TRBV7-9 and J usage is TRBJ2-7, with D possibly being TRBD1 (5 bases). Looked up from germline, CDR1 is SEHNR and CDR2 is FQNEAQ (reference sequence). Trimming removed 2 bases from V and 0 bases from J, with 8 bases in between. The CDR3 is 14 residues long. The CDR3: CASSLPTDSYEQYF. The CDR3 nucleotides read TGTGCCAGCAGCTTACCGACAGACTCCTACGAGCAGTACTTC.

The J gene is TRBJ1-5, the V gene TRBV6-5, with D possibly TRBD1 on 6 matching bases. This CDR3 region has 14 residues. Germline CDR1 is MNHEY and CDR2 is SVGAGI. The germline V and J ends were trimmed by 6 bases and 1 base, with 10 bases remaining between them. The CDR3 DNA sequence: TGTGCCAGCAGGCTACAGGGAAGCAATCAGCCCCAGCATTTT. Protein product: CASRLQGSNQPQHF.

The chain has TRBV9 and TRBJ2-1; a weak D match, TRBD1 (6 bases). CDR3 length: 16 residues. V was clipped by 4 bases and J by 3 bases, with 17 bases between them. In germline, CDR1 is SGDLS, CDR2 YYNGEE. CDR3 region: CASSISTGQIYNEQFF. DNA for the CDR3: TGTGCCAGCAGCATAAGTACGGGACAAATCTACAATGAGCAGTTCTTC.

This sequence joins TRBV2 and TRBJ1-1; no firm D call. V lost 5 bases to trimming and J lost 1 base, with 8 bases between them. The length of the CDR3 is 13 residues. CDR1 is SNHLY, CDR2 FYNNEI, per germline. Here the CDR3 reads CASSSGRNTEAFF. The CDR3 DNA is TGTGCCAGCAGTTCCGGGAGGAACACTGAAGCTTTCTTT.

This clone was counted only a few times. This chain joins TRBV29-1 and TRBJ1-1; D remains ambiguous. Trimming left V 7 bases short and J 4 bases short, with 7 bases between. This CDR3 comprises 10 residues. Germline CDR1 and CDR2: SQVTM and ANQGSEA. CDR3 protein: CSEGGTEAFF. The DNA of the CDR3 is TGCAGCGAGGGCGGCACTGAAGCTTTCTTT.

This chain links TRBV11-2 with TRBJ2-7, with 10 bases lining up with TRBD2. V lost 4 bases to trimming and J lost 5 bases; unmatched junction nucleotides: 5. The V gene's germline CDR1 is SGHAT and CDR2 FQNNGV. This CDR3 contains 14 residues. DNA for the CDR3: TGTGCCAGCAGCTCGCTAGCGGGAGTACACGAGCAGTACTTC. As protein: CASSSLAGVHEQYF. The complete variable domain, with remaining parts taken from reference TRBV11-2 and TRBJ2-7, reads EAGVAQSPRYKIIEKRQSVAFWCNPISGHATLYWYQQILGQGPKLLIQFQNNGVVDDSQLPKDRFSAERLKGVDSTLKIQPAKLEDSAVYLCASSSLAGVHEQYFGPGTRLTVT.

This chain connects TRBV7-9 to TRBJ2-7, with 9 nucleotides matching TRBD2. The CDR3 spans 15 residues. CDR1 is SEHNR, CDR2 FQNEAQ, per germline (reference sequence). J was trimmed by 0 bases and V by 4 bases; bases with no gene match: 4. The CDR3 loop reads CASSSRSGSSYEQYF. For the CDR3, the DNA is TGTGCCAGCAGCTCCCGTAGCGGGAGCTCCTACGAGCAGTACTTC.

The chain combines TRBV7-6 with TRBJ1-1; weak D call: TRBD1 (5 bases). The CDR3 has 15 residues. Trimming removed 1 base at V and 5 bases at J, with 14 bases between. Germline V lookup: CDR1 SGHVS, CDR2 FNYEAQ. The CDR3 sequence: CASSLGDEAATEAFF. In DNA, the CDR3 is TGTGCCAGCAGCTTAGGGGACGAGGCGGCGACTGAAGCTTTCTTT.

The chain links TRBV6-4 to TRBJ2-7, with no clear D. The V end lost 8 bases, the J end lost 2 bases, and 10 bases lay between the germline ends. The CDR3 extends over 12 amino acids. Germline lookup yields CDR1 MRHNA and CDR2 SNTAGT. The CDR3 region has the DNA TGTGCCAGCTCCCCCCGAGCCTACGAGCAGTACTTC. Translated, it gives CASSPRAYEQYF.